This is a list of T cell receptor beta chains from one sample in a study of identical twins. TCRdb re-called the 5' RACE reads with MiXCR, one entry per CDR3 protein. The sample has some 250,000 distinct CDR3 sequences, 10% to 15% seen once. This same sample was also part of a study on yellow fever vaccine responses in identical twins.

Material: memory (CD45RO+) T cells sorted from blood. The source is a woman aged 18-29 years in good health. Each CDR3 is given with its conserved first and last residue. The order of the fields is clone size, V gene, D gene, J gene, CDR3 DNA, CDR3 protein. A D gene is named only where the DNA matches it firmly. Expanded clones get a size class; other rows say once, few or many, or leave the size out.

-	TRBV12-3/TRBV12-4	TRBD1	TRBJ1-1	TGTGCCAGCAGTTTGGGACAGGGGAGGAGCGCTTTCTTT	CASSLGQGRSAFF
many	TRBV12-3/TRBV12-4	-	TRBJ1-3	TGTGCCAGCAGAAGTATCGGATTCTCTGGAAACACCATATATTTT	CASRSIGFSGNTIYF
few	TRBV7-9	-	TRBJ1-6	TGTGCCAGCAGCTACCCTGTTTCACCCCTCCACTTT	CASSYPVSPLHF
many	TRBV15	-	TRBJ2-7	TGTGCCACCAGCAGAGATCGCGGATACGAGCAGTACTTC	CATSRDRGYEQYF
-	TRBV19	TRBD2	TRBJ2-3	TGTGCCAGTACTCAGAGCGGGAGTACAGATACGCAGTATTTT	CASTQSGSTDTQYF
many	TRBV7-9	TRBD1	TRBJ1-5	TGTGCCAGCAGCTTACTGGGGGACAGGGAGGTTCATCAGCCCCAGCATTTT	CASSLLGDREVHQPQHF
few	TRBV19	-	TRBJ2-7	TGTGCCAGTAGTATCCTTCGGGACACCTACTACGAGCAGTACTTC	CASSILRDTYYEQYF
-	TRBV3-1	-	TRBJ1-1	TGTGCCAGCAGGGCGTCGGGGGGGGGCACTGAAGCTTTCTTT	CASRASGGGTEAFF
few	TRBV6-2/TRBV6-3	-	TRBJ2-1	TGTGCCAGCAGACGGTTATCCTACAATGAGCAGTTCTTC	CASRRLSYNEQFF
-	TRBV7-9	TRBD1	TRBJ1-1	TGTGCCAGCAGACAGGGGGCCGGAGAAGCTTTCTTT	CASRQGAGEAFF
few	TRBV7-8	-	TRBJ2-2	TGTGCCAGCCGGGGGTTGGGGAACACCGGGGAGCTGTTTTTT	CASRGLGNTGELFF
-	TRBV5-1	-	TRBJ2-1	TGCGCCAGCAGGCTTAACGGGGGCCACAATGAGCAGTTCTTC	CASRLNGGHNEQFF
-	TRBV19	-	TRBJ1-1	TGTGCCAGTAGTACGGGACGGAAGAACACTGAAGCTTTCTTT	CASSTGRKNTEAFF
-	TRBV9	-	TRBJ2-7	TGTGCCAGCAGCGTAGGGTCCGGGGGCATCTCCTACGAGCAGTACTTC	CASSVGSGGISYEQYF
many	TRBV29-1	TRBD1	TRBJ2-7	TGCAGCGTTGTGACAGGGGGTCCCTACGAGCAGTACTTC	CSVVTGGPYEQYF
few	TRBV3-1	-	TRBJ2-5	TGTGCCAGCAGCCAAGAGCAGGGGTTATACTTC	CASSQEQGLYF
few	TRBV6-1	-	TRBJ2-2	TGTGCCAGCAGTGAAGTGGCGGGGTCATACGGGGAGCTGTTTTTT	CASSEVAGSYGELFF
few	TRBV28	TRBD1	TRBJ2-5	TGTGCCAGCAGTAACAGGGGGCCAGAGACCCAGTACTTC	CASSNRGPETQYF
-	TRBV20-1	-	TRBJ2-1	TGCAGTGCTAGTGATACCCTCGGGGGGCCGAACAATGAGCAGTTCTTC	CSASDTLGGPNNEQFF
few	TRBV5-1	-	TRBJ2-3	TGCGCCAGCAGCCTGACCCCGTTGAGCCGATTCACAGATACGCAGTATTTT	CASSLTPLSRFTDTQYF
many	TRBV4-3	-	TRBJ2-7	TGCGCCAGCAGCCAAGGCTCCGGGGACCCCTACGAGCAGTACTTC	CASSQGSGDPYEQYF
many	TRBV12-3/TRBV12-4	-	TRBJ2-7	TGTGCCAGCAGTGTCGGGACACCTCACTACGAGCAGTACTTC	CASSVGTPHYEQYF
few	TRBV6-2/TRBV6-3	TRBD1	TRBJ2-7	TGTGCCAGCAGTTACCTAACGGGACAGCCCTCCTACGAGCAGTACTTC	CASSYLTGQPSYEQYF
-	TRBV28	-	TRBJ1-5	TGTGCCAGCAGTTTTCTGGGGTTTAAGGATCAGCCCCAGCATTTT	CASSFLGFKDQPQHF
-	TRBV18	TRBD1	TRBJ2-7	TGTGCCAGCTCACCACGGTCTGCGGGGACAGGGACCTACGAGCAGTACTTC	CASSPRSAGTGTYEQYF
few	TRBV27	-	TRBJ1-6	TGTGCCAGCAGTTCGCTTCTACAGGGAGTCAGTTCACCCCTCCACTTT	CASSSLLQGVSSPLHF
many	TRBV5-1	-	TRBJ1-4	TGCGCCAGCAGCTTGGCCGGTTTGGGTGAAAAACTGTTTTTT	CASSLAGLGEKLFF
many	TRBV5-1	-	TRBJ2-1	TGCGCCAGCAGCTTGTATCAGGCAGGGTATAGTGGTGAGCAGTTCTTC	CASSLYQAGYSGEQFF
few	TRBV15	-	TRBJ1-1	TGTGCCACCAGCAGAGGGTGGGGCAACTTCATGAACACTGAAGCTTTCTTT	CATSRGWGNFMNTEAFF
-	TRBV15	-	TRBJ2-7	TGTGCCACCAGCAGAGATATGGTGGCCGAGCAGTACTTC	CATSRDMVAEQYF
few	TRBV7-2	-	TRBJ2-5	TGTGCCAGCAGCTTTACGGTGGGAGAGACCCAGTACTTC	CASSFTVGETQYF
many	TRBV12-3/TRBV12-4	-	TRBJ1-1	TGTGCCAGCAGTCCCTTTAAGACGGGGAACACTGAAGCTTTCTTT	CASSPFKTGNTEAFF
-	TRBV19	-	TRBJ2-5	TGTGCCAGTAGTACCCGAGGCAGCGGAGGCGAGACCCAGTACTTC	CASSTRGSGGETQYF
few	TRBV6-1	-	TRBJ2-2	TGTGCCAGCAGTGCACCGGGACAGAACACCGGGGAGCTGTTTTTT	CASSAPGQNTGELFF
few	TRBV12-3/TRBV12-4	-	TRBJ2-7	TGTGCCAGCATGTTATCAGGGAGTTGGTCCTACGAGCAGTACTTC	CASMLSGSWSYEQYF
few	TRBV7-2	-	TRBJ2-7	TGTGCCAGCAGCTTAGCTAGGGACGAGCAGTACTTC	CASSLARDEQYF
-	TRBV6-5	-	TRBJ2-5	TGTGCCAGCAGTTACTCTGGGGTCCAAGAGACCCAGTACTTC	CASSYSGVQETQYF
many	TRBV12-3/TRBV12-4	-	TRBJ1-1	TGTGCCAGCAGTTTCCTGGGCAGGGTGAACACTGAAGCTTTCTTT	CASSFLGRVNTEAFF
few	TRBV12-3/TRBV12-4	TRBD2	TRBJ2-1	TGTGCCAGCAGTTTGGGTAGCGGGGGTGGAAAGAGCTCCTACAATGAGCAGTTCTTC	CASSLGSGGGKSSYNEQFF
few	TRBV4-3	-	TRBJ1-3	TGCGCCAGCAGCCAAGATACGTACTCTGGAAACACCATATATTTT	CASSQDTYSGNTIYF
many	TRBV2	-	TRBJ2-7	TGTGCCAGCAGGGACCACTACGAGCAGTACTTC	CASRDHYEQYF
many	TRBV7-9	TRBD2	TRBJ2-5	TGTGCCAGCAGCTTACTTTCCGGGGGGCAAGAGACCCAGTACTTC	CASSLLSGGQETQYF
few	TRBV6-5	-	TRBJ2-2	TGTGCCAGCAGTTACTTCGTGGTAGCAGGGAACACCGGGGAGCTGTTTTTT	CASSYFVVAGNTGELFF
-	TRBV29-1	TRBD1	TRBJ1-1	TGCAGCGTTGATATCCGGGACAGGGCTACTGAAGCTTTCTTT	CSVDIRDRATEAFF
many	TRBV14	-	TRBJ1-1	TGTGCCAGCAGCCTATTTGGCTTGGCGAACACTGAAGCTTTCTTT	CASSLFGLANTEAFF
few	TRBV7-6	-	TRBJ2-1	TGTGCCAGCAGCTTAGAGACTGGGGCCAGCTCCTACAATGAGCAGTTCTTC	CASSLETGASSYNEQFF
-	TRBV12-3/TRBV12-4	-	TRBJ2-3	TGTGCCAGCAGCCGCGACCCGAGCCCAGATACGCAGTATTTT	CASSRDPSPDTQYF
few	TRBV5-1	-	TRBJ2-7	TGCGCCAGCAGCTTGTTTGCGAGCTCCTACGAGCAGTACTTC	CASSLFASSYEQYF
-	TRBV10-3	-	TRBJ2-7	TGTGCCATCAGTTTTGACGGGTACGAGCAGTACTTC	CAISFDGYEQYF